This T cell receptor beta chain was profiled in a study of cytomegalovirus exposure and HLA in healthy donors. Study conclusions and caveats: There were reportedly fewer N-insertions in an Asian-associated ancestry cluster than the approximately 600-donor mean, in a later analysis. Earlier analysis yielded a pattern in which most TCR beta V segments were productive about 90% or about 30% of the time.

This PCR relied on a set of 60 Vbeta primers and 13 Jbeta primers. Assay used: immunoSEQ multiplex PCR; TCRdb lists only in-frame clones, some missing. Of roughly 220,000 clones listed, 75% were seen once; the top ten hold 1.8%. Germline V gene data show CDR1 as MGHRA and CDR2 as YSYEKL. V lost 5 bases and J lost 4, with 9 bases in between. The CDR3 runs to 13 residues. Points on this clone: As yet, its antigen is unknown.

The specimen sequenced was PBMCs. The TCR was taken from a woman younger than 45 in good health and CMV-seronegative. This chain uses TRBV4-1 with TRBJ1-5; unclear D gene. CDR3 residues: CASSWAENQPQHF. The CDR3 region has the DNA TGCGCCAGCAGCTGGGCAGAGAATCAGCCCCAGCATTTT.